These T cell receptor beta chains were read from a single sample in a study of blood T cell repertoires in COVID-19. This table comes from immunoSEQ multiplex PCR, and its TCRdb copy is limited to in-frame clones, with some not included. The table has hundreds of thousands of clones, about 90% seen once; the top ten hold 2% to 2.5%. Sequencing used peripheral blood. Source of these receptors: a woman aged 25-40 years who had recovered from COVID-19. Each CDR3 is given with its conserved first and last residue. The order of the fields is CDR3 protein, CDR3 DNA, V gene, clone size, D gene, J gene. The D gene is left open where the match is weak. Some rows have no size entry. The others give once, few or many, or a class for an expanded clone.

cdr3_aa: CASSPGGATGELFF; cdr3_nt: TGTGCCAGCAGCCCGGGGGGGGCCACCGGGGAGCTGTTTTTT; v_call: TRBV7-3; clone_size: -; d_call: TRBD2; j_call: TRBJ2-2
cdr3_aa: CASSSPGAVEYGYTF; cdr3_nt: TGTGCCAGCAGCTCCCCCGGAGCCGTCGAATATGGCTACACCTTC; v_call: TRBV7-9; clone_size: once; d_call: -; j_call: TRBJ1-2
cdr3_aa: CASSPTGSSTDTQYF; cdr3_nt: TGTGCCAGCTCACCAACAGGTTCTAGCACAGATACGCAGTATTTT; v_call: TRBV18; clone_size: -; d_call: -; j_call: TRBJ2-3
cdr3_aa: CASSPRDISYEQYF; cdr3_nt: TGCGCCAGCAGCCCCAGGGACATTTCCTACGAGCAGTACTTC; v_call: TRBV4-1; clone_size: -; d_call: -; j_call: TRBJ2-7
cdr3_aa: CASSSRDSYTNYGYTF; cdr3_nt: TGTGCCAGTAGTTCCCGGGACAGCTATACTAACTATGGCTACACCTTC; v_call: TRBV19; clone_size: -; d_call: TRBD1; j_call: TRBJ1-2
cdr3_aa: CSVVVQGKDNEQFF; cdr3_nt: TGCAGCGTTGTAGTACAGGGGAAGGACAATGAGCAGTTCTTC; v_call: TRBV29-1; clone_size: -; d_call: TRBD1; j_call: TRBJ2-1
cdr3_aa: CASSYSDRGHYEQYF; cdr3_nt: TGTGCCAGCAGTTACTCCGACAGGGGCCACTACGAGCAGTACTTC; v_call: TRBV6-5; clone_size: -; d_call: TRBD1; j_call: TRBJ2-7
cdr3_aa: CAISDPGTGISYEQYF; cdr3_nt: TGTGCCATCAGTGACCCAGGGACAGGGATCTCCTACGAGCAGTACTTC; v_call: TRBV10-3; clone_size: -; d_call: TRBD1; j_call: TRBJ2-7
cdr3_aa: CASSLLAGSQETQYF; cdr3_nt: TGTGCCAGCAGTTTGCTAGCGGGGTCCCAAGAGACCCAGTACTTC; v_call: TRBV27; clone_size: -; d_call: TRBD2; j_call: TRBJ2-5
cdr3_aa: CATSDPKSGGDEAFF; cdr3_nt: TGTGCCACCAGTGACCCTAAGTCGGGGGGAGATGAAGCTTTCTTT; v_call: TRBV24-1; clone_size: -; d_call: -; j_call: TRBJ1-1
cdr3_aa: CASSFEGSLATEQFF; cdr3_nt: TGTGCCAGCAGCTTTGAAGGGTCCCTAGCCACTGAGCAGTTCTTC; v_call: TRBV5-8; clone_size: -; d_call: -; j_call: TRBJ2-1
cdr3_aa: CASSPDGDRAYEQYF; cdr3_nt: TGTGCCAGCAGCCCGGACGGTGACAGGGCTTACGAGCAGTACTTC; v_call: TRBV11-3; clone_size: -; d_call: TRBD1; j_call: TRBJ2-7
cdr3_aa: CASSQDWERPAYNEQFF; cdr3_nt: TGCGCCAGCAGCCAAGATTGGGAGCGCCCAGCCTACAATGAGCAGTTCTTC; v_call: TRBV4-3; clone_size: once; d_call: -; j_call: TRBJ2-1
cdr3_aa: CASSPRAGTGYEETQYF; cdr3_nt: TGTGCCAGCTCACCACGGGCCGGGACAGGGTACGAAGAGACCCAGTACTTC; v_call: TRBV18; clone_size: -; d_call: TRBD1; j_call: TRBJ2-5
cdr3_aa: CASSYLETGELFF; cdr3_nt: TGTGCCAGCAGTTACTTGGAGACCGGGGAGCTGTTTTTT; v_call: TRBV6-2/TRBV6-3; clone_size: -; d_call: -; j_call: TRBJ2-2
cdr3_aa: CASSSPAGELFF; cdr3_nt: TGTGCCAGCAGCTCCCCCGCCGGGGAGCTGTTTTTT; v_call: TRBV7-3; clone_size: -; d_call: -; j_call: TRBJ2-2
cdr3_aa: CASSLRGNYGYTF; cdr3_nt: TGTGCCAGCAGCTTACGCGGAAACTATGGCTACACCTTC; v_call: TRBV7-2; clone_size: -; d_call: -; j_call: TRBJ1-2
cdr3_aa: CASSQDQNTEAFF; cdr3_nt: TGTGCCAGCAGCCAAGATCAGAACACTGAAGCTTTCTTT; v_call: TRBV14; clone_size: -; d_call: -; j_call: TRBJ1-1
cdr3_aa: CASSPGTGGQTNEKLFF; cdr3_nt: TGCGCCAGCAGTCCTGGGACGGGGGGGCAAACTAATGAAAAACTGTTTTTT; v_call: TRBV5-1; clone_size: -; d_call: -; j_call: TRBJ1-4
cdr3_aa: CAISDSSPGELFF; cdr3_nt: TGTGCCATCAGTGACTCGAGTCCCGGGGAGCTGTTTTTT; v_call: TRBV10-3; clone_size: -; d_call: -; j_call: TRBJ2-2
cdr3_aa: CASRDRDRNTEAFF; cdr3_nt: TGTGCCAGCAGAGACCGGGACAGAAACACTGAAGCTTTCTTT; v_call: TRBV2; clone_size: once; d_call: TRBD1; j_call: TRBJ1-1
cdr3_aa: CASSGEHTGELFF; cdr3_nt: TGTGCCAGCAGTGGGGAGCACACCGGGGAGCTGTTTTTT; v_call: TRBV2; clone_size: -; d_call: -; j_call: TRBJ2-2
cdr3_aa: CASSEGGGSTDTQYF; cdr3_nt: TGTGCCAGCAGTGAAGGGGGGGGAAGCACAGATACGCAGTATTTT; v_call: TRBV6-1; clone_size: -; d_call: TRBD2; j_call: TRBJ2-3
cdr3_aa: CASSTYRGGYGYTF; cdr3_nt: TGTGCCAGCAGTACCTACAGGGGGGGCTATGGCTACACCTTC; v_call: TRBV27; clone_size: few; d_call: TRBD1; j_call: TRBJ1-2
cdr3_aa: CASTLDYFAPYEQYF; cdr3_nt: TGTGCCAGCACTTTGGACTACTTCGCTCCCTACGAGCAGTACTTC; v_call: TRBV6-5; clone_size: -; d_call: -; j_call: TRBJ2-7
cdr3_aa: CATSRDGIVRGPIEAFF; cdr3_nt: TGTGCCACCAGCAGAGATGGCATAGTGCGTGGGCCTATTGAAGCTTTCTTT; v_call: TRBV15; clone_size: -; d_call: -; j_call: TRBJ1-1
cdr3_aa: CASSQGLAASSEQFF; cdr3_nt: TGTGCCAGCAGCCAAGGACTAGCGGCCTCCAGTGAGCAGTTCTTC; v_call: TRBV7-2; clone_size: -; d_call: TRBD2; j_call: TRBJ2-1
cdr3_aa: CASSLRLAGPTGELFF; cdr3_nt: TGCGCCAGCAGCCTCAGACTAGCGGGTCCCACCGGGGAGCTGTTTTTT; v_call: TRBV5-1; clone_size: -; d_call: TRBD2; j_call: TRBJ2-2
cdr3_aa: CASSPDRDNQPQHF; cdr3_nt: TGCGCCAGCAGCCCTGACAGGGACAATCAGCCCCAGCATTTT; v_call: TRBV4-1; clone_size: -; d_call: TRBD1; j_call: TRBJ1-5
cdr3_aa: CASRGDTEAFF; cdr3_nt: TGTGCCAGCAGGGGAGACACTGAAGCTTTCTTT; v_call: TRBV2; clone_size: -; d_call: -; j_call: TRBJ1-1
cdr3_aa: CATSRDSSGHSYSNQPQHF; cdr3_nt: TGTGCCACCAGCAGAGATTCATCTGGACATTCCTATAGCAATCAGCCCCAGCATTTT; v_call: TRBV15; clone_size: few; d_call: -; j_call: TRBJ1-5
cdr3_aa: CASSLVLAGVTGELFF; cdr3_nt: TGTGCCAGCAGCTTAGTCCTAGCGGGAGTCACCGGGGAGCTGTTTTTT; v_call: TRBV13; clone_size: -; d_call: TRBD2; j_call: TRBJ2-2
cdr3_aa: CASSLLGGQPQHF; cdr3_nt: TGTGCCAGCAGTTTACTGGGGGGACAGCCCCAGCATTTT; v_call: TRBV28; clone_size: few; d_call: -; j_call: TRBJ1-5
cdr3_aa: CSVDWGHGNTEAFF; cdr3_nt: TGCAGCGTTGATTGGGGGCACGGGAACACTGAAGCTTTCTTT; v_call: TRBV29-1; clone_size: -; d_call: -; j_call: TRBJ1-1
cdr3_aa: CASSQVAGTDGAGELFF; cdr3_nt: TGCGCCAGCAGCCAAGTAGCGGGAACGGACGGGGCCGGGGAGCTGTTTTTT; v_call: TRBV4-1; clone_size: -; d_call: TRBD2; j_call: TRBJ2-2
cdr3_aa: CASSYSIGRSSGSYEQYF; cdr3_nt: TGTGCCAGCAGTTACTCGATCGGGCGGTCTAGCGGGAGCTACGAGCAGTACTTC; v_call: TRBV6-2/TRBV6-3; clone_size: -; d_call: TRBD2; j_call: TRBJ2-7
cdr3_aa: CASSFSGGAANEQFF; cdr3_nt: TGTGCCAGCTCGTTCAGCGGGGGGGCCGCCAATGAGCAGTTCTTC; v_call: TRBV18; clone_size: once; d_call: TRBD2; j_call: TRBJ2-1
cdr3_aa: CASSLDSSNQPQHF; cdr3_nt: TGTGCCAGCAGCTTAGACAGTAGCAATCAGCCCCAGCATTTT; v_call: TRBV11-2; clone_size: few; d_call: -; j_call: TRBJ1-5
cdr3_aa: CASSSDTGPGYYNEQFF; cdr3_nt: TGTGCCAGCAGCTCAGATACAGGGCCTGGGTACTACAATGAGCAGTTCTTC; v_call: TRBV5-6; clone_size: -; d_call: -; j_call: TRBJ2-1
cdr3_aa: CSTSRASGQETQYF; cdr3_nt: TGCAGCACCTCGAGGGCTAGCGGACAAGAGACCCAGTACTTC; v_call: TRBV29-1; clone_size: -; d_call: TRBD2; j_call: TRBJ2-5
cdr3_aa: CASSLGRGRGIYEQYF; cdr3_nt: TGCGCCAGCAGCTTGGGCCGGGGACGGGGGATCTACGAGCAGTACTTC; v_call: TRBV5-1; clone_size: -; d_call: -; j_call: TRBJ2-7
cdr3_aa: CASRPDRDGYNEQFF; cdr3_nt: TGTGCCAGTAGGCCGGACAGGGATGGGTACAATGAGCAGTTCTTC; v_call: TRBV19; clone_size: -; d_call: TRBD1; j_call: TRBJ2-1
cdr3_aa: CASSLAGYTIYF; cdr3_nt: TGTGCCAGCAGCTTAGCCGGTTACACCATATATTTT; v_call: TRBV11-2; clone_size: few; d_call: -; j_call: TRBJ1-3
cdr3_aa: CASSLWPGQESNTGELFF; cdr3_nt: TGTGCCAGCAGTTTATGGCCGGGACAGGAATCGAACACCGGGGAGCTGTTTTTT; v_call: TRBV28; clone_size: -; d_call: TRBD1; j_call: TRBJ2-2
cdr3_aa: CASGLSGGSTDTQYF; cdr3_nt: TGTGCCAGCGGGCTAAGCGGGGGATCCACAGATACGCAGTATTTT; v_call: TRBV2; clone_size: -; d_call: TRBD2; j_call: TRBJ2-3
cdr3_aa: CASSPPASGRPTQQYF; cdr3_nt: TGTGCCAGCAGTCCCCCGGCTAGCGGGAGGCCTACGCAGCAGTACTTC; v_call: TRBV27; clone_size: once; d_call: TRBD2; j_call: TRBJ2-7
cdr3_aa: CASQALAGASTGELFF; cdr3_nt: TGTGCCAGCCAAGCCTTAGCGGGAGCGTCCACCGGGGAGCTGTTTTTT; v_call: TRBV28; clone_size: -; d_call: TRBD2; j_call: TRBJ2-2
cdr3_aa: CARQTGARADTQYF; cdr3_nt: TGTGCCAGACAGACAGGGGCCCGGGCAGATACGCAGTATTTT; v_call: TRBV6-5; clone_size: -; d_call: TRBD1; j_call: TRBJ2-3
cdr3_aa: CASTTTGTGTREQFF; cdr3_nt: TGTGCCAGCACCACGACCGGGACTGGCACGCGGGAGCAGTTCTTC; v_call: TRBV13; clone_size: -; d_call: -; j_call: TRBJ2-1
cdr3_aa: CASSSPGQGGYFAYF; cdr3_nt: TGTGCCAGCAGCTCCCCGGGACAGGGAGGATATTTCGCGTATTTT; v_call: TRBV5-5; clone_size: -; d_call: TRBD1; j_call: TRBJ2-3
cdr3_aa: CASSLALGRAYEQYF; cdr3_nt: TGTGCCAGCAGTTTGGCGCTGGGGAGGGCCTACGAGCAGTACTTC; v_call: TRBV27; clone_size: -; d_call: TRBD2; j_call: TRBJ2-7
cdr3_aa: CASSQEPGSSGELFF; cdr3_nt: TGTGCCAGCAGCCAAGAGCCAGGGTCGAGCGGGGAGCTGTTTTTT; v_call: TRBV3-1/TRBV3-2; clone_size: -; d_call: -; j_call: TRBJ2-2
cdr3_aa: CASSTSGRGPDTQYF; cdr3_nt: TGTGCCAGCAGCACTAGCGGGAGGGGGCCAGATACGCAGTATTTT; v_call: TRBV3-1/TRBV3-2; clone_size: once; d_call: TRBD2; j_call: TRBJ2-3
cdr3_aa: CASNDRGAGRSAEAFF; cdr3_nt: TGTGCCAGCAATGACCGGGGGGCGGGAAGAAGCGCTGAAGCTTTCTTT; v_call: TRBV6-1; clone_size: -; d_call: -; j_call: TRBJ1-1
cdr3_aa: CASSQDRGPTSYEQYF; cdr3_nt: TGCGCCAGCAGCCAAGACAGGGGCCCTACCTCCTACGAGCAGTACTTC; v_call: TRBV4-3; clone_size: -; d_call: -; j_call: TRBJ2-7
cdr3_aa: CASSLTTAKDTQYF; cdr3_nt: TGTGCCAGCAGCTTAACGACAGCAAAAGATACGCAGTATTTT; v_call: TRBV7-9; clone_size: few; d_call: -; j_call: TRBJ2-3
cdr3_aa: CASSDPQGEAFF; cdr3_nt: TGTGCCAGCAGCGACCCACAGGGTGAAGCTTTCTTT; v_call: TRBV7-9; clone_size: few; d_call: -; j_call: TRBJ1-1
cdr3_aa: CASRREGRTGELFF; cdr3_nt: TGTGCCAGCCGGCGGGAGGGAAGGACCGGGGAGCTGTTTTTT; v_call: TRBV19; clone_size: once; d_call: TRBD2; j_call: TRBJ2-2
cdr3_aa: CASSTGQGSYEQYF; cdr3_nt: TGTGCCAGTAGTACCGGACAGGGTTCCTACGAGCAGTACTTC; v_call: TRBV19; clone_size: -; d_call: TRBD1; j_call: TRBJ2-7
cdr3_aa: CASSIQAGLILGAKNIQYF; cdr3_nt: TGTGCCAGTAGTATCCAAGCGGGACTGATTTTGGGGGCCAAAAACATTCAGTACTTC; v_call: TRBV19; clone_size: once; d_call: TRBD2; j_call: TRBJ2-4